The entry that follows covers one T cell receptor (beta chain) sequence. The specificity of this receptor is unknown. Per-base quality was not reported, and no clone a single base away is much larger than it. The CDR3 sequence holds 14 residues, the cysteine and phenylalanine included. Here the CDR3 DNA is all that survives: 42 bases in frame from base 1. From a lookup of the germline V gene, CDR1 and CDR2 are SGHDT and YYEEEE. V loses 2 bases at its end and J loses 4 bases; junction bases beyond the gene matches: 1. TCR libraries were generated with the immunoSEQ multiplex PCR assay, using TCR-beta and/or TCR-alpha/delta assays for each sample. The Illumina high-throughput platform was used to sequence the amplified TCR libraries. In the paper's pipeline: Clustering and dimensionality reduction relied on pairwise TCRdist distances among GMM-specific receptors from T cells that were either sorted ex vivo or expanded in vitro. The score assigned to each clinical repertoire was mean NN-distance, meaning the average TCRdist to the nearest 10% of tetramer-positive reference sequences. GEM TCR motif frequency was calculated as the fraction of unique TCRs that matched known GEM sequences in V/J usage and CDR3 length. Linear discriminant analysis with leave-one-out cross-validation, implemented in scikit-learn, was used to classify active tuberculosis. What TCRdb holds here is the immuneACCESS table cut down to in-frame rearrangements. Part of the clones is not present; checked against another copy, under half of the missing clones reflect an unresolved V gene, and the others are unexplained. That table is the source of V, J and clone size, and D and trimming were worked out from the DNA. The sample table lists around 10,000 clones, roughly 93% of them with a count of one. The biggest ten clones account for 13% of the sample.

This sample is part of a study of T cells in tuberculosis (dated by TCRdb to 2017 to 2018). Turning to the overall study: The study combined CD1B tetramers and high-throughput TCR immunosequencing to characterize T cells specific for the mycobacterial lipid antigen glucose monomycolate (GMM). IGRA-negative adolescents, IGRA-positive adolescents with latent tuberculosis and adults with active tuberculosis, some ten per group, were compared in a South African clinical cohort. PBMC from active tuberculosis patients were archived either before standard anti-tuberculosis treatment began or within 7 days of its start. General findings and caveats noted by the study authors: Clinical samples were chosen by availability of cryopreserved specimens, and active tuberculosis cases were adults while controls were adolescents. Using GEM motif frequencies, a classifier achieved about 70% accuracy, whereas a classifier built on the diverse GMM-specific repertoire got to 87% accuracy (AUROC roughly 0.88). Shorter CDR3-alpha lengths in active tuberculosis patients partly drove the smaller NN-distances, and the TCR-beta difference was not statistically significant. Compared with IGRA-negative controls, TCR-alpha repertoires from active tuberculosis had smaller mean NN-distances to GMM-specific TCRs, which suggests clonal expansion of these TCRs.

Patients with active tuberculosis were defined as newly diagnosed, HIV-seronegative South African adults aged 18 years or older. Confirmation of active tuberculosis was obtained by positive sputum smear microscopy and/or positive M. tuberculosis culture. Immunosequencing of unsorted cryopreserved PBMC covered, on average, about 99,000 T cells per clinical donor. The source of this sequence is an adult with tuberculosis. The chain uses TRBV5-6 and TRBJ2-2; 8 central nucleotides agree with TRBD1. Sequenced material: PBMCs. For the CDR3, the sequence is CASSFTGGTGELFF. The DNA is TGTGCCAGCAGCTTTACAGGGGGCACCGGGGAGCTGTTTTTT.